One and the same sample provided the 8 T cell receptor beta chains below, sequenced in a study of early T cells in non-severe SARS-CoV-2 infection. TCRdb processed the 5' RACE reads anew with MiXCR; each CDR3 protein has one entry. This sample has 40,000 to 55,000 distinct CDR3 sequences, with around 7.8% found just once. Specimen: whole blood. These receptors all come from an adult who was a healthcare worker with PCR-confirmed SARS-CoV-2 infection or an uninfected control (not recorded which).

This clonotype was found many times. The chain carries TRBV9 and TRBJ1-6; D not resolved. With 2 bases removed from V and 9 bases from J, the gap between germline ends came to 12 bases. The length of the CDR3 is 14 residues. Per germline, CDR1 SGDLS and CDR2 YYNGEE. The CDR3 protein is CASSVDGRTSPLHF. CDR3 coding DNA: TGTGCCAGCAGCGTGGACGGGCGTACTTCACCCCTCCACTTT.

This clonotype was observed at least ten times. The chain combines TRBV29-1 with TRBJ1-1; D possibly corresponds to TRBD1 (5 bases). With 2 bases removed from V and 1 base from J, the gap between germline ends came to 8 bases. Germline lookup yields CDR1 SQVTM and CDR2 ANQGSEA. The CDR3 totals 13 residues. In DNA, the CDR3 is TGCAGCGTTGAAATAGACAGGAACACTGAAGCTTTCTTT. This encodes CSVEIDRNTEAFF. The full variable domain, its missing parts supplied by reference TRBV29-1 and TRBJ1-1, is SAVISQKPSRDICQRGTSLTIQCQVDSQVTMMFWYRQQPGQSLTLIATANQGSEATYESGFVIDKFPISRPNLTFSTLTVSNMSPEDSSIYLCSVEIDRNTEAFFGQGTRLTVV.

This clonotype was detected only a few times. The gene calls are TRBV28 and TRBJ2-2; 8 bases match TRBD2. Germline CDR1 is MDHEN and CDR2 is SYDVKM. V shed 9 bases and J 3 bases; nucleotides not matched to a gene: 6. The CDR3 totals 14 residues. In DNA form, the CDR3 reads TGTGCCAGTAACCAAGCGGGGGACACCGGGGAGCTGTTTTTT. Translating gives CASNQAGDTGELFF.

This clonotype was seen ten or more times. The chain is built from TRBV3-1 and TRBJ1-2; D is ambiguous. The CDR3 length is 16 residues. Deletions cut 1 base from V and 4 bases from J, with 16 bases between. Germline V gene data show CDR1 as LGHDT and CDR2 as YNNKEL (reference sequence). CDR3 in amino acids: CASSQVSFGNPYGYTF. The CDR3 DNA reads TGTGCCAGCAGCCAAGTCTCTTTCGGGAATCCCTATGGCTACACCTTC.

This chain links TRBV7-2 with TRBJ1-1, with D hard to call. This CDR3 region has 14 residues. CDR1 is SGHTA and CDR2 is FQGNSA in the germline V gene. Trimming pared 1 base from V and 10 bases from J, leaving 16 bases between. As DNA, the CDR3 is TGTGCCAGCAGCTTAGTGTCGGAATTCCCCAGAGCTTTCTTT. Translated, it gives CASSLVSEFPRAFF.

The sample holds many counts of this clonotype. The chain carries TRBV7-7 and TRBJ1-5, with no clear D. The CDR3 sequence is 13 residues long. The germline CDR1 and CDR2 sequences are SSHAT and FNYEAQ (reference sequence). The germline V and J ends were trimmed by 2 bases and 6 bases, with 8 bases remaining between them. The CDR3 here is CASSLSYGQPQHF. The CDR3 region has the DNA TGTGCCAGCAGCTTATCTTATGGTCAGCCCCAGCATTTT. The variable domain in full, with the rest retrieved from reference TRBV7-7 and TRBJ1-5, is GAGVSQSPRYKVTKRGQDVTLRCDPISSHATLYWYQQALGQGPEFLTYFNYEAQPDKSGLPSDRFSAERPEGSISTLTIQRTEQRDSAMYRCASSLSYGQPQHFGDGTRLSIL.

The sample holds many counts of this clonotype. The V gene is TRBV20-1, the J gene TRBJ2-7; D is possibly TRBD1 (6 bases). The V and J ends lost 2 bases and 7 bases respectively, with 15 bases between them. The CDR3 sequence is 13 residues long. In germline, CDR1 is DFQATT, CDR2 SNEGSKA (reference sequence). CDR3 in DNA: TGCAGTGCTAGATTACCCACGAGGGGGGAGCAGTACTTC. It yields the protein CSARLPTRGEQYF.

This clonotype was seen more than once but under ten times. This CDR3 reads CASTPRDGYTDTQYF. In DNA form, the CDR3 reads TGTGCCAGCACCCCCCGGGACGGCTACACAGATACGCAGTATTTT. The chain carries TRBV27 and TRBJ2-3; either TRBD1 or TRBD2 may supply D (5 bases each). This CDR3 contains 15 residues. CDR1 and CDR2 from the germline V gene are MNHEY and SMNVEV (reference sequence). The germline V and J ends were trimmed by 7 bases and 2 bases, with 16 bases remaining between them.